Below, one TCR beta chain is given with its context. These data are taken from a study of blood T cell repertoires in COVID-19. Study overall: Sites across the United States, Italy and Spain contributed samples from acute and convalescent COVID-19. Sources were T cells, B-cell-depleted T cells, or PBMCs; the material itself was cDNA or gDNA.

Trimming left V 5 bases short and J 3 bases short, with 18 bases between. Germline values: CDR1 SGHDT, CDR2 YYEEEE. CDR3 length: 16 amino acids. The data were produced by immunoSEQ multiplex PCR, yet TCRdb's version contains in-frame clones alone and is incomplete. The profile shows about 210,000 clones, less than 90% of them singletons. The clonotype originates from a woman aged 70-85 years with acute or convalescent COVID-19. The chain uses TRBV5-6 and TRBJ2-4, with D tentatively TRBD2 (5 bases). Material: peripheral blood. This CDR3 is CASRGAGVEGKNIQYF. The CDR3 region has the DNA TGTGCCAGCAGAGGTGCCGGGGTCGAAGGCAAAAACATTCAGTACTTC.